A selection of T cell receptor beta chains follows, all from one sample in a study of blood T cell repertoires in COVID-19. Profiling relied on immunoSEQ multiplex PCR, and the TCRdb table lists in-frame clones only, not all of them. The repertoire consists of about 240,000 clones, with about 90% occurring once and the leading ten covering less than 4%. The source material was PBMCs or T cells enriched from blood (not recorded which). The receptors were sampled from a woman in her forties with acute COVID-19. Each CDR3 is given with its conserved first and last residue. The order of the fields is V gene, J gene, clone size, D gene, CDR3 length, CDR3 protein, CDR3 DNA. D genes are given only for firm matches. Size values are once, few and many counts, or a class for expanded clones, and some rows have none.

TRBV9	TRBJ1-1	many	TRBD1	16	CASSDKRETGGTEAFF	TGTGCCAGCAGCGATAAAAGGGAGACAGGGGGCACTGAAGCTTTCTTT
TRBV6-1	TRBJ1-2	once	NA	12	CASSDAVGGYTF	TGTGCCAGCAGTGATGCGGTCGGGGGCTACACCTTC
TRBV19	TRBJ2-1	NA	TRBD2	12	CASSTSGNEQFF	TGTGCCAGTAGTACTAGCGGCAATGAGCAGTTCTTC
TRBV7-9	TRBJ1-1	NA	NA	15	CASSLNAPRGTEAFF	TGTGCCAGCAGCTTAAACGCCCCCCGGGGGACTGAAGCTTTCTTT
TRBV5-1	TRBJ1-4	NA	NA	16	CASSSRDGATNEKLFF	TGCGCCAGCAGCTCCAGAGACGGAGCAACTAATGAAAAACTGTTTTTT
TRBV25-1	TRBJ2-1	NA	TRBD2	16	CASSRVAGGSRDEQFF	TGTGCCAGCAGTCGGGTGGCGGGAGGGAGTCGGGATGAGCAGTTCTTC
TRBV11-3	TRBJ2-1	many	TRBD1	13	CASSTDRDNEQFF	TGTGCCAGCAGCACAGACAGGGATAATGAGCAGTTCTTC
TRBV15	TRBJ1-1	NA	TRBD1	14	CATSGNRGDTEAFF	TGTGCCACCAGCGGTAACAGGGGCGACACTGAAGCTTTCTTT
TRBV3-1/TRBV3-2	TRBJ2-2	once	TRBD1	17	CASSQGSGGYSTGELFF	TGTGCCAGCAGCCAAGGATCAGGGGGTTATAGCACCGGGGAGCTGTTTTTT
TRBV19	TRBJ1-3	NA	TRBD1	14	CATKGTGNTDTIYF	TGTGCCACTAAGGGGACAGGGAATACGGACACCATATATTTT
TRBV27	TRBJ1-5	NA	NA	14	CASSPGRENQPQHF	TGTGCCAGCAGCCCCGGCCGGGAAAATCAGCCCCAGCATTTT
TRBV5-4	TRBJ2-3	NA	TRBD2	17	CASSSPTSGLRTDTQYF	TGTGCCAGCAGCTCACCAACTAGCGGGTTACGCACAGATACGCAGTATTTT